Given below is one T cell receptor beta chain in context. Profiling relied on immunoSEQ multiplex PCR, and the TCRdb table lists in-frame clones only, not all of them. The data hold under 100,000 clones, with about nine tenths observed a single time. This record belongs to a study of blood T cell repertoires in COVID-19. This CDR3 contains 13 residues. V was trimmed by 2 bases and J by 7 bases, leaving 11 bases between them. Germline CDR1 is SGHTA and CDR2 is FQGNSA. The V call is TRBV7-2, the J call TRBJ1-2, with a tentative D call TRBD1 (6 bases). Input material: peripheral blood. This TCR was recovered from a woman in her 70s with acute or convalescent COVID-19. CDR3 nucleotide sequence: TGTGCCAGCAGCTTAAGGGACATAACTGGCTACACCTTC. Translated: CASSLRDITGYTF.